What follows are 8 T cell receptor beta chains derived from one specimen sequenced in a study of blood T cell repertoires in COVID-19. Assay used: immunoSEQ multiplex PCR; TCRdb lists only in-frame clones, some missing. The sample contains hundreds of thousands of clones, around 90% of which appear only once. Sequenced: PBMCs or T cells enriched from blood (not recorded which). The receptors were sampled from a woman between 45 and 60 years old who had recovered from COVID-19.

This clone appeared many times. The chain combines TRBV5-8 with TRBJ1-2, with a tentative D call TRBD1 (6 bases). The ends were cut back, 4 bases at V and 9 bases at J, with 16 bases in the middle. From germline, CDR1 is SGHTS and CDR2 YDEGEE. This CDR3 region has 13 residues. CDR3 sequence (DNA): TGTGCCAGCAGCCCCAGGGGAGGGTTTAGCTACACCTTC. Translating it yields CASSPRGGFSYTF.

V and J are TRBV28 and TRBJ2-7; a weak D match, TRBD2 (5 bases). CDR3 length equals 13 residues. Per germline, CDR1 MDHEN and CDR2 SYDVKM. The V end was cut by 7 bases, the J end by 3 bases, with 13 bases between. CDR3 DNA: TGTGCCAGCAACACTGGAGGACTCTACGAGCAGTACTTC. Amino acids: CASNTGGLYEQYF.

This chain uses TRBV2 with TRBJ1-4; D is uncertain. The CDR3 consists of 16 residues. V was clipped by 3 bases and J by 0 bases, with 11 bases between them. Looked up from germline, CDR1 is SNHLY and CDR2 is FYNNEI. The CDR3 DNA is TGTGCCAGCAGTGAGCGCAGCGGGGCAACTAATGAAAAACTGTTTTTT. Translated: CASSERSGATNEKLFF.

The J gene is TRBJ1-5, the V gene TRBV6-5, with a weak D call TRBD1 (6 bases). Germline V gives CDR1 MNHEY, CDR2 SVGAGI. The V and J ends lost 9 bases and 4 bases respectively, with 13 bases between them. CDR3 length: 13 amino acids. CDR3 region: CASRRGANQPQHF. In DNA, the CDR3 is TGTGCCAGTCGACGGGGGGCGAATCAGCCCCAGCATTTT.

This chain links TRBV20-1 with TRBJ1-6, with D perhaps TRBD1 (5 bases). The germline V gene encodes CDR1 DFQATT and CDR2 SNEGSKA (reference sequence). The CDR3 runs 11 residues. The V end was cut by 6 bases, the J end by 14 bases, with 14 bases between. The CDR3 loop is CSADQGAALHF. Written as DNA, the CDR3 is TGCAGTGCCGACCAAGGGGCAGCCCTCCACTTT.

This rearrangement joins TRBV19 to TRBJ1-4; D gene uncertain. The CDR3 length is 12 residues. V lost 3 bases and J lost 8, with 7 bases in between. Germline V gives CDR1 LNHDA, CDR2 SQIVND (reference sequence). In DNA, the CDR3 is TGTGCCAGTAGTATCGTTAGCGAAAAACTGTTTTTT. Its protein is CASSIVSEKLFF.

J is TRBJ2-1 and V is TRBV7-2, with TRBD2 identical over 7 bases. CDR3 length equals 13 residues. CDR1 is SGHTA, CDR2 FQGNSA, per germline. Unmatched junction bases numbered 4, after V lost 6 bases and J lost 5 bases. The CDR3 coding sequence is TGTGCCAGCAGGGGGGAGGGGCACAATGAGCAGTTCTTC. Its translation is CASRGEGHNEQFF.

This chain joins TRBV5-5 and TRBJ2-1, with 9 bases aligning to TRBD2. Germline CDR1 is SGHKS and CDR2 is YYEKEE (reference sequence). After removal of 2 bases from V and 6 bases from J, the junction contained 3 bases not matched to a gene. The CDR3 loop spans 14 amino acids. CDR3 DNA: TGTGCCAGCAGCTTTCGTAGCGGGAGCAATGAGCAGTTCTTC. Translating it yields CASSFRSGSNEQFF.